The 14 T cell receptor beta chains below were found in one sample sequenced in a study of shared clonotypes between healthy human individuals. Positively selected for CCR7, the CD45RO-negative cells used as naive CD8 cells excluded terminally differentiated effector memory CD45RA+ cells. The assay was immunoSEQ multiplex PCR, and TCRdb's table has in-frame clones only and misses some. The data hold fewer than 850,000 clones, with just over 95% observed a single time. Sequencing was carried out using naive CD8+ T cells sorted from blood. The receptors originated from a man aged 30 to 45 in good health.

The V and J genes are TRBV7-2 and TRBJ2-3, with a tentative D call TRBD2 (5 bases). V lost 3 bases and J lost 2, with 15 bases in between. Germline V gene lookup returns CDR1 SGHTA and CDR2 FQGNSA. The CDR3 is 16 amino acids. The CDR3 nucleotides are TGTGCCAGCAGCTTGAGGGCGACCTCGATCACAGATACGCAGTATTTT. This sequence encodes CASSLRATSITDTQYF. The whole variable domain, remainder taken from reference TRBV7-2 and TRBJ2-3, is GAGVSQSPSNKVTEKGKDVELRCDPISGHTALYWYRQSLGQGLEFLIYFQGNSAPDKSGLPSDRFSAERTGGSVSTLTIQRTQQEDSAVYLCASSLRATSITDTQYFGPGTRLTVL.

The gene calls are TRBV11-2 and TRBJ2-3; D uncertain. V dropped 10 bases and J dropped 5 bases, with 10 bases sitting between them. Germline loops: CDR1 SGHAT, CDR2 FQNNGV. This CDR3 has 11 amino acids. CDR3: CATRGRDTQYF. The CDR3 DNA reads TGTGCCACCCGAGGAAGAGATACGCAGTATTTT.

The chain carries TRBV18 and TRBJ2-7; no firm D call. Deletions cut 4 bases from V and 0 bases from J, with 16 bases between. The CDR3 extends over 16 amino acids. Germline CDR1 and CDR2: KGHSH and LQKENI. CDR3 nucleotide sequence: TGTGCCAGCTCACAATTTACCAGCGCCAGCTCCTACGAGCAGTACTTC. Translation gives CASSQFTSASSYEQYF.

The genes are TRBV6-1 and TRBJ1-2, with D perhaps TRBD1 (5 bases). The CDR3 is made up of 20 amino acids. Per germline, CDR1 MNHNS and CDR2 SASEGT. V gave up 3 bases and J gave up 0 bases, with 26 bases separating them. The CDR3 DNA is TGTGCCAGCAGTGATACGACAGAGATCCGGACGTACATTACTAACTATGGCTACACCTTC. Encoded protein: CASSDTTEIRTYITNYGYTF.

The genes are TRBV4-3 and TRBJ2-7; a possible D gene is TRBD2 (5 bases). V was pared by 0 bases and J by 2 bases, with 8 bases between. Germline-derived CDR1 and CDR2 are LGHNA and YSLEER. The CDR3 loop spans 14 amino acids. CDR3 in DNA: TGCGCCAGCAGCCAAGATATCGGGACCTACGAGCAGTACTTC. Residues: CASSQDIGTYEQYF.

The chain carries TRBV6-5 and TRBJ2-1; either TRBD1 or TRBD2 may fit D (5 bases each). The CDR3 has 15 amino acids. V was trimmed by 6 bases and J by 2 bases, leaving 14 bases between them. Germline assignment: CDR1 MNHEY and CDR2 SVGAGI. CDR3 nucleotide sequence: TGTGCCAGCAGGGTGGGACCGTCTACCTACAATGAGCAGTTCTTC. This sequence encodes CASRVGPSTYNEQFF.

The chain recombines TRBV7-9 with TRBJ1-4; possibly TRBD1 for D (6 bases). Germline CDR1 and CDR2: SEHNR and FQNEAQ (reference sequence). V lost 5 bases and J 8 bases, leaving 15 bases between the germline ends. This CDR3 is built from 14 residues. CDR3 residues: CASSTRAGEEKLFF. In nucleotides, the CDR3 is TGTGCCAGCAGCACACGGGCAGGGGAGGAAAAACTGTTTTTT. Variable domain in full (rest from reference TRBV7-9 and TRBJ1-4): DTGVSQNPRHKITKRGQNVTFRCDPISEHNRLYWYRQTLGQGPEFLTYFQNEAQLEKSRLLSDRFSAERPKGSFSTLEIQRTEQGDSAMYLCASSTRAGEEKLFFGSGTQLSVL.

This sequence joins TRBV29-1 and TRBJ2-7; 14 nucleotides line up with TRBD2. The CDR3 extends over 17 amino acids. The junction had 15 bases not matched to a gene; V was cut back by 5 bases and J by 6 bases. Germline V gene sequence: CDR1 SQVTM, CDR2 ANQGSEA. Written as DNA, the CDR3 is TGCAGCGTTTCGGGACTAGCGGGAGTGGGGAGAGTCGGCGAGCAGTACTTC. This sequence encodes CSVSGLAGVGRVGEQYF.

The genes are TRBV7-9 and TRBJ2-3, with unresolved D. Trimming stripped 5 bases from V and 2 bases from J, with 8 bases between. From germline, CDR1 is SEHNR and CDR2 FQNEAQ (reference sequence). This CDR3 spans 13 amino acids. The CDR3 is CASSRTPTDTQYF. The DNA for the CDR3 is TGTGCCAGCAGCAGGACCCCCACAGATACGCAGTATTTT. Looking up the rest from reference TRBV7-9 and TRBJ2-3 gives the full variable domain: DTGVSQNPRHKITKRGQNVTFRCDPISEHNRLYWYRQTLGQGPEFLTYFQNEAQLEKSRLLSDRFSAERPKGSFSTLEIQRTEQGDSAMYLCASSRTPTDTQYFGPGTRLTVL.

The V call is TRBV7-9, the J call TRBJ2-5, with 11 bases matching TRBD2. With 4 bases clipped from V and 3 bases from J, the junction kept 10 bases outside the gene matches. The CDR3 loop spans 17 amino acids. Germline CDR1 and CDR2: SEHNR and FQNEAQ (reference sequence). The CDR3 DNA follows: TGTGCCAGCAGCTCCTTCGGCCAGGGACTAGCGGAAGAGACCCAGTACTTC. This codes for CASSSFGQGLAEETQYF.

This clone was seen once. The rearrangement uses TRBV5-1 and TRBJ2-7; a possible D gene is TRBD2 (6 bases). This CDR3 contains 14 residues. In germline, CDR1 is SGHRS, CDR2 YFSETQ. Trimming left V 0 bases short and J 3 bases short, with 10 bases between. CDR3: CASSLAWGGYEQYF. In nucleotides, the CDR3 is TGCGCCAGCAGCTTGGCCTGGGGAGGCTACGAGCAGTACTTC.

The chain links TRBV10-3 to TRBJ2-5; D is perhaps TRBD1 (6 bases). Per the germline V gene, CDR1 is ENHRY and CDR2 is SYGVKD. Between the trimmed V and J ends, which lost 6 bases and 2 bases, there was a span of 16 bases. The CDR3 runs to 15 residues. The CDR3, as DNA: TGTGCCATCAGGGAGACAGGCCAACTGCAAGAGACCCAGTACTTC. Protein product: CAIRETGQLQETQYF.

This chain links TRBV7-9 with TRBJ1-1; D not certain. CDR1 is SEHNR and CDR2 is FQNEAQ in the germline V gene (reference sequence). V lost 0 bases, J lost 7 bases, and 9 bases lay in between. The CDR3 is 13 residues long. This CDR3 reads CASSLAVAGEAFF. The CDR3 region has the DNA TGTGCCAGCAGCTTAGCGGTCGCAGGTGAAGCTTTCTTT.

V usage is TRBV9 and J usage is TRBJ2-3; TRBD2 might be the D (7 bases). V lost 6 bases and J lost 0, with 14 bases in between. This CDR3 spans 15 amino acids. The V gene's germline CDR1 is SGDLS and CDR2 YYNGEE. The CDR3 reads CASTLGGASTDTQYF. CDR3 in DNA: TGTGCCAGCACCCTGGGGGGGGCAAGCACAGATACGCAGTATTTT.